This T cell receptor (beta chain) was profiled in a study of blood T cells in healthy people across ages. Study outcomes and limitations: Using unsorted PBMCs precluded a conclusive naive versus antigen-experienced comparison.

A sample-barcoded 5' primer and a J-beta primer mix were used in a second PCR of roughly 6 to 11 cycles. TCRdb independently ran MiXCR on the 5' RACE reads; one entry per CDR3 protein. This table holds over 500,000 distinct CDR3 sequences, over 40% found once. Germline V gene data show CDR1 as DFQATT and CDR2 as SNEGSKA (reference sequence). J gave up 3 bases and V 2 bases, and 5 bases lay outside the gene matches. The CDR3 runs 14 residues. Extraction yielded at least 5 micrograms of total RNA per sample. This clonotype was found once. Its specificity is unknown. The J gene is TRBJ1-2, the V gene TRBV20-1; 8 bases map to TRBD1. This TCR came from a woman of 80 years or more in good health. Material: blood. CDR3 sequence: CSARQTGGYYGYTF. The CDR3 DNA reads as TGCAGTGCTAGACAAACAGGGGGATACTATGGCTACACCTTC.